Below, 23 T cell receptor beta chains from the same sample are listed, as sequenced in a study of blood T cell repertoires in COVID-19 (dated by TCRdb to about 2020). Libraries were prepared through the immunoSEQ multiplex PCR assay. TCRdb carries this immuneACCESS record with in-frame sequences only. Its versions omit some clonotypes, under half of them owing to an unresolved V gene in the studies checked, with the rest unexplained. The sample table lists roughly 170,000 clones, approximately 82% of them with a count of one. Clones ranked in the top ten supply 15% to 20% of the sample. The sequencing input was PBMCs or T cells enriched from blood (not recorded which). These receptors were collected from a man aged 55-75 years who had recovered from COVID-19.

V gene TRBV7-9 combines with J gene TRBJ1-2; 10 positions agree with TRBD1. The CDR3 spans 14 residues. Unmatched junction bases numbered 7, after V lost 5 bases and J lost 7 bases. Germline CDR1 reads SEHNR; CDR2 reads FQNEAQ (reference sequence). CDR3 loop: CASSADRGILGYTF. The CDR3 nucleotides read TGTGCCAGCAGCGCGGACAGGGGGATTCTTGGCTACACCTTC. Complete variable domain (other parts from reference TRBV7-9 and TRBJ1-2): DTGVSQNPRHKITKRGQNVTFRCDPISEHNRLYWYRQTLGQGPEFLTYFQNEAQLEKSRLLSDRFSAERPKGSFSTLEIQRTEQGDSAMYLCASSADRGILGYTFGSGTRLTVV.

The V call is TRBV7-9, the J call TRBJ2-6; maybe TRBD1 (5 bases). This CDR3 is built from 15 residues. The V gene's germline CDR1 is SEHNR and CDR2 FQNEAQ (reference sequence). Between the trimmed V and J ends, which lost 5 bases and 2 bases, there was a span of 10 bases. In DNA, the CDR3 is TGTGCCAGCAGCCCCAGGGTTGCTGGGGCCAACGTCCTGACTTTC. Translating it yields CASSPRVAGANVLTF.

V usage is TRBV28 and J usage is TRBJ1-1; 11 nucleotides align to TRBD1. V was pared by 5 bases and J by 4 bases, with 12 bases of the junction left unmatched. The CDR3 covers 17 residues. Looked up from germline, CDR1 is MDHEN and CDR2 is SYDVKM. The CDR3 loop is CASSLPGAGTGGTEAFF. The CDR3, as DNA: TGTGCCAGCAGTCTCCCTGGGGCCGGGACAGGGGGCACTGAAGCTTTCTTT.

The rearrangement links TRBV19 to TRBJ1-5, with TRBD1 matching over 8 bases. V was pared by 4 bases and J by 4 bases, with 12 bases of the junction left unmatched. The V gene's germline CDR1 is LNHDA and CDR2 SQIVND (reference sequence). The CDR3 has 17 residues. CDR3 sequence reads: CASSTPYRTGQNQPQHF. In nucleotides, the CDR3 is TGTGCCAGTAGTACCCCATACCGGACAGGGCAAAATCAGCCCCAGCATTTT.

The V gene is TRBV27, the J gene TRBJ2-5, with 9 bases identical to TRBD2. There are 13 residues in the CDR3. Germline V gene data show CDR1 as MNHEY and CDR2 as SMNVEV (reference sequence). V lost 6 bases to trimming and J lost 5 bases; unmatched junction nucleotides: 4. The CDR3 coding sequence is TGTGCCAGCAGCATAGCGGGAGCCGAGACCCAGTACTTC. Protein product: CASSIAGAETQYF.

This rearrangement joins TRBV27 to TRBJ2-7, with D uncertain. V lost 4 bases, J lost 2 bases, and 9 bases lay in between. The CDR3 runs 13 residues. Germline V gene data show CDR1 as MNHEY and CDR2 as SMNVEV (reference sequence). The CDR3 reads CASSSGQTYEQYF. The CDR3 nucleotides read TGTGCCAGCAGTTCGGGTCAAACCTACGAGCAGTACTTC.

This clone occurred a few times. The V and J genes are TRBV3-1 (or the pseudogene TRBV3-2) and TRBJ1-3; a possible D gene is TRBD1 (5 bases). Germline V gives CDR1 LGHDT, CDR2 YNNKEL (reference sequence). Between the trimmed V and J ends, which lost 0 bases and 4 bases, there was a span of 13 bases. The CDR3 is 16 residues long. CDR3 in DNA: TGTGCCAGCAGCCAAGATCCGGGCAGGGCCGGAAACACCATATATTTT. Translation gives CASSQDPGRAGNTIYF.

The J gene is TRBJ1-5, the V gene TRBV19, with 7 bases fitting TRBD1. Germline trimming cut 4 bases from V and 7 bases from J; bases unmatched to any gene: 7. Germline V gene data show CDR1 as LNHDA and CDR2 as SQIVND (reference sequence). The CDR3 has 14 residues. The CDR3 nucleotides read TGTGCCAGTAGTACCGGGACAGTCCGGCAGCCCCAGCATTTT. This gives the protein CASSTGTVRQPQHF.

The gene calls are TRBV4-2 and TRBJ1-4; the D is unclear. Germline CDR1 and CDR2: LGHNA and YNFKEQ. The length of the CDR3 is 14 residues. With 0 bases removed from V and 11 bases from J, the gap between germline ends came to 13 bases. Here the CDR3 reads CASSQDTESGKLFF. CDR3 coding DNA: TGTGCCAGCAGCCAAGATACCGAGTCGGGGAAACTGTTTTTT.

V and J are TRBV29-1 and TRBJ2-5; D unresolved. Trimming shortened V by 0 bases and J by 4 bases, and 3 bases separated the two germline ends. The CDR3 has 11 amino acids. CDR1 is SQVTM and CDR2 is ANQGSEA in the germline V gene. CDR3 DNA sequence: TGCAGCGTTGAAGACGGAGAGACCCAGTACTTC. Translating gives CSVEDGETQYF.

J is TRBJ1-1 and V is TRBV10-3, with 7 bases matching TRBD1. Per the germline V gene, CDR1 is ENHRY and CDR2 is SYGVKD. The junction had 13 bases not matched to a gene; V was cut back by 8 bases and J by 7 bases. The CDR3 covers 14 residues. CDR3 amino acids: CAIGTGARGDEAFF. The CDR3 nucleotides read TGTGCCATCGGTACAGGGGCGCGAGGGGATGAAGCTTTCTTT.

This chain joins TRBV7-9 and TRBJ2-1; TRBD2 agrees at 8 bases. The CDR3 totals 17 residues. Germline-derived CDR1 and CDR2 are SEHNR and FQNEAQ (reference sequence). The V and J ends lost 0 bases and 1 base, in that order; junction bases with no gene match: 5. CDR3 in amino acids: CASSLALPGGSYNEQFF. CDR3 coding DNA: TGTGCCAGCAGCTTAGCGCTCCCGGGAGGGTCCTACAATGAGCAGTTCTTC.

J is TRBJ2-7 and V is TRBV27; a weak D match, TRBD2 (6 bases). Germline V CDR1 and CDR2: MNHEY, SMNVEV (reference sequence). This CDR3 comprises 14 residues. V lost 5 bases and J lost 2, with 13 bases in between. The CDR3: CASSLPGLPYEQYF. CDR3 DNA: TGTGCCAGCAGTCTACCGGGACTGCCCTACGAGCAGTACTTC.

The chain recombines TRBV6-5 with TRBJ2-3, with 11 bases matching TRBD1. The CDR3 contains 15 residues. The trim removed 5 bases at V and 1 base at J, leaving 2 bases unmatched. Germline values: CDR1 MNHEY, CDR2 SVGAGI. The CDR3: CASSRGQGGTDTQYF. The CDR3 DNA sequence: TGTGCCAGCAGTAGGGGACAGGGGGGCACAGATACGCAGTATTTT.

Written as DNA, the CDR3 is TGTGCTAGTGGTAGGGCTTATCCCGTCGGGACAGGGGTGGGAAATGAGCAGTTCTTC. Protein product: CASGRAYPVGTGVGNEQFF. The rearrangement joins TRBV12-5 to TRBJ2-1; 10 bases match TRBD1. Trimming cost V 5 bases and J 7 bases; bases outside gene matches: 20. The length of the CDR3 is 19 residues. The V gene's germline CDR1 is LGHNT and CDR2 FRNRAP.

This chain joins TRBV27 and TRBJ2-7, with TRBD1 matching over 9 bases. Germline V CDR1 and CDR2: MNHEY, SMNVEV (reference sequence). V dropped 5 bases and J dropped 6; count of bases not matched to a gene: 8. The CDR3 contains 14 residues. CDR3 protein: CASSPGTGLGEQYF. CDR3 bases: TGTGCCAGCAGTCCCGGGACAGGGTTGGGCGAGCAGTACTTC.

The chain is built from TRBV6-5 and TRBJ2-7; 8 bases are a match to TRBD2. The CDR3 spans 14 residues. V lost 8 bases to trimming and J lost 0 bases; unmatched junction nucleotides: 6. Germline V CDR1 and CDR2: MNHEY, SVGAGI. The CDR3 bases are TGTGCCAGCGGGTCCGGGACTAGCTCCTACGAGCAGTACTTC. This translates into CASGSGTSSYEQYF.

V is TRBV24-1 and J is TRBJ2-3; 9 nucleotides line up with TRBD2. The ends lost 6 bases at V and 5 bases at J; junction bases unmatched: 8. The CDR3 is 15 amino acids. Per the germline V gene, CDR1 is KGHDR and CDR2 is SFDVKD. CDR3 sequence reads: CATSLAGGPIDTQYF. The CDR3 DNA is TGTGCCACCAGTCTCGCGGGAGGGCCAATAGATACGCAGTATTTT.

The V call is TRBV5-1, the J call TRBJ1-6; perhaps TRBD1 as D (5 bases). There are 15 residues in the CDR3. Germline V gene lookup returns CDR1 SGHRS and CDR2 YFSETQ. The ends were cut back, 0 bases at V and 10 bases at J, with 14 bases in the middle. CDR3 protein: CASSLAGGSLSPLHF. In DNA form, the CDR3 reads TGCGCCAGCAGCTTGGCCGGGGGAAGCCTGTCACCCCTCCACTTT.

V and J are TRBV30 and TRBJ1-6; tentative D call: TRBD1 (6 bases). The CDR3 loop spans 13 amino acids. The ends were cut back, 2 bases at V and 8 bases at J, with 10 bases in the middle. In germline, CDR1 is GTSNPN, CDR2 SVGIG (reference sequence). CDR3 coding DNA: TGTGCCTGGAGTAAACCAGGGGATTCACCCCTCCACTTT. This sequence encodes CAWSKPGDSPLHF.

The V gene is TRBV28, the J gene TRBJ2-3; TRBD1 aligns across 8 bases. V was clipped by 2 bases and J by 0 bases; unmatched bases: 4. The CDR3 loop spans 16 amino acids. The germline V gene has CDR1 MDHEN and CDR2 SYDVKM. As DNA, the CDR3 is TGTGCCAGCAGTTTACAGGGGGCTGCTAGCACAGATACGCAGTATTTT. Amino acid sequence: CASSLQGAASTDTQYF. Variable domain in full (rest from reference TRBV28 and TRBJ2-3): DVKVTQSSRYLVKRTGEKVFLECVQDMDHENMFWYRQDPGLGLRLIYFSYDVKMKEKGDIPEGYSVSREKKERFSLILESASTNQTSMYLCASSLQGAASTDTQYFGPGTRLTVL.

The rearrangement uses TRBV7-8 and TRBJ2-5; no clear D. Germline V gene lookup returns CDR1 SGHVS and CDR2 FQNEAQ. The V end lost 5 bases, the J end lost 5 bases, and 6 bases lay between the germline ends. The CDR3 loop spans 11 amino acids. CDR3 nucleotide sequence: TGTGCCAGCAGCCGTGAGGAGACCCAGTACTTC. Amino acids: CASSREETQYF.

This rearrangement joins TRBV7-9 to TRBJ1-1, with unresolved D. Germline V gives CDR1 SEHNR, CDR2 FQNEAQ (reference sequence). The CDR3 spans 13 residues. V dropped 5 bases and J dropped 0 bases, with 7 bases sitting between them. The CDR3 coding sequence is TGTGCCAGCAGCCTCAGCGTGAACACTGAAGCTTTCTTT. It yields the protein CASSLSVNTEAFF.